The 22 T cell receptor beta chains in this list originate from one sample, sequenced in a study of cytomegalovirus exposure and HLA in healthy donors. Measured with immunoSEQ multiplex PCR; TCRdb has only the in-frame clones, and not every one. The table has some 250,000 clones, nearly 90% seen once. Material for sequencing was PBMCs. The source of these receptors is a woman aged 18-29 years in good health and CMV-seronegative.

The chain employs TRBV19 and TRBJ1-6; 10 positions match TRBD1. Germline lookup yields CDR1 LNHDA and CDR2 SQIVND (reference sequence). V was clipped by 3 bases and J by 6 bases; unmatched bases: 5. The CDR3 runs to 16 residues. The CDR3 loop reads CASSMGGTGANSPLHF. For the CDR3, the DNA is TGTGCCAGTAGTATGGGAGGGACAGGGGCTAATTCACCCCTCCACTTT.

The CDR3 loop is CASSFSGSLTYEQYF. Here the CDR3 DNA reads TGTGCCAGCAGCTTTAGCGGGTCATTGACCTACGAGCAGTACTTC. This chain connects TRBV7-2 to TRBJ2-7; TRBD2 matches 7 bases. Germline V gene lookup returns CDR1 SGHTA and CDR2 FQGNSA. The V and J ends lost 3 bases and 2 bases, in that order; junction bases with no gene match: 7. The CDR3 has 15 amino acids.

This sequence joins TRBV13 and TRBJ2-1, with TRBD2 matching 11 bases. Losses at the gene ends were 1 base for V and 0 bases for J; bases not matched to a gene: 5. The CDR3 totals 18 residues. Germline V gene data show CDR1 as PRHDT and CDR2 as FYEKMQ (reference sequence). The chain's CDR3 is CASSLVTLAGGSYNEQFF. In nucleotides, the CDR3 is TGTGCCAGCAGCTTAGTGACGCTAGCGGGGGGCTCCTACAATGAGCAGTTCTTC.

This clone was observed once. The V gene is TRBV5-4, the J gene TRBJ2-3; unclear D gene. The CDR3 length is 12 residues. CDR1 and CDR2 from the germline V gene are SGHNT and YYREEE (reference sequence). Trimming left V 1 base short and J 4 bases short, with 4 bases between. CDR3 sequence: CASSLLSDTQYF. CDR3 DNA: TGTGCCAGCAGCTTGCTTTCAGATACGCAGTATTTT.

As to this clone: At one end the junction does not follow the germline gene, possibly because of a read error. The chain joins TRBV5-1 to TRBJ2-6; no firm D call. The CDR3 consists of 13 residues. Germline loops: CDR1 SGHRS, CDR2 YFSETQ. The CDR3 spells CASRYSGANVLTF. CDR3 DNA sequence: TGTGCCAGCAGATACTCTGGGGCCAACGTCCTGACTTTC.

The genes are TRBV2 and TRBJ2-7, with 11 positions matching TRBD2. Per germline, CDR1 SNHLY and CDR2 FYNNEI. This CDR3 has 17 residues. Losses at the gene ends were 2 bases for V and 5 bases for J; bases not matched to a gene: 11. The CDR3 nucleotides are TGTGCCAGCAGTGAATCTAGCGGGGGGCCGAGTGTCCACGAGCAGTACGTC. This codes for CASSESSGGPSVHEQYV.

In nucleotides, the CDR3 is TGTGCCAGCAGCTCACAGGGGGGAGATAATTCACCCCTCCACTTT. It encodes CASSSQGGDNSPLHF. This chain joins TRBV7-3 and TRBJ1-6, with TRBD1 matching 8 bases. Trimming at V came to 4 bases and at J to 5 bases, leaving 4 bases not matched to a gene. Germline V gives CDR1 SGHTA, CDR2 FQGTGA. The CDR3 consists of 15 residues.

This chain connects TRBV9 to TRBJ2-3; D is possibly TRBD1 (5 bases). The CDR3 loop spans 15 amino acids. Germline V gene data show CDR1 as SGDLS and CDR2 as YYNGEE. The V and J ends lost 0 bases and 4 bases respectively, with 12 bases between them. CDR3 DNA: TGTGCCAGCAGCGTAGAGCAGGGATACGCAGATACGCAGTATTTT. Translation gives CASSVEQGYADTQYF.

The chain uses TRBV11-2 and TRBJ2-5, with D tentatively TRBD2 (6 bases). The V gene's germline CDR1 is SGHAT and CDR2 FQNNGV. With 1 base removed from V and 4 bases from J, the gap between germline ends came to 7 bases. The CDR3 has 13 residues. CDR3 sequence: CASSLGGVETQYF. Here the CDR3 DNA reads TGTGCCAGCAGCTTAGGCGGGGTAGAGACCCAGTACTTC.

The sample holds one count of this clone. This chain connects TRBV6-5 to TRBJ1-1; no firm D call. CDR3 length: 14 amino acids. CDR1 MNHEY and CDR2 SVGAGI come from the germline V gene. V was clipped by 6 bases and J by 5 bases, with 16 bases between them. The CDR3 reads CASSPLVWETEAFF. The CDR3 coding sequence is TGTGCCAGCAGCCCATTGGTTTGGGAGACTGAAGCTTTCTTT.

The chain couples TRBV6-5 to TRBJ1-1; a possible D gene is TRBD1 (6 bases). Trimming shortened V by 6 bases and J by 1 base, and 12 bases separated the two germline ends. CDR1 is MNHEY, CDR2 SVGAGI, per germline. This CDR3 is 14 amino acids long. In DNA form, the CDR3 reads TGTGCCAGCAGGCCGTCAGGGGAGAACACTGAAGCTTTCTTT. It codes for CASRPSGENTEAFF.

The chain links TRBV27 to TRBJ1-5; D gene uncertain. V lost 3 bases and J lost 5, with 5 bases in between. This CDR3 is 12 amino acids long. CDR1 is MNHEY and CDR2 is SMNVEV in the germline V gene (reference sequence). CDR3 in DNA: TGTGCCAGCAGTTTTTTATATCAGCCCCAGCATTTT. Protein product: CASSFLYQPQHF.

As DNA, the CDR3 is TGTGCCAGCAGCTTAAACAGGGGTGGTGACAATGAGCAGTTCTTC. It specifies CASSLNRGGDNEQFF. The chain is built from TRBV7-9 and TRBJ2-1; 7 nucleotides match TRBD1. This CDR3 comprises 15 residues. CDR1 SEHNR and CDR2 FQNEAQ come from the germline V gene (reference sequence). The ends lost 2 bases at V and 5 bases at J; junction bases unmatched: 6. Together with reference TRBV7-9 and TRBJ2-1, the CDR3 gives the full variable domain: DTGVSQNPRHKITKRGQNVTFRCDPISEHNRLYWYRQTLGQGPEFLTYFQNEAQLEKSRLLSDRFSAERPKGSFSTLEIQRTEQGDSAMYLCASSLNRGGDNEQFFGPGTRLTVL.

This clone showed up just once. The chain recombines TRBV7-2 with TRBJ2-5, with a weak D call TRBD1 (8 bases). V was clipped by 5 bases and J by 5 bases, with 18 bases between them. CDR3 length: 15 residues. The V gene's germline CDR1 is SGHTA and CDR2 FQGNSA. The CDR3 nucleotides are TGTGCCAGCAGCGCAACAGGGGGGGAGGGGGAGACCCAGTACTTC. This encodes CASSATGGEGETQYF. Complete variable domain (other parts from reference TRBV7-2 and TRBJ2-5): GAGVSQSPSNKVTEKGKDVELRCDPISGHTALYWYRQSLGQGLEFLIYFQGNSAPDKSGLPSDRFSAERTGGSVSTLTIQRTQQEDSAVYLCASSATGGEGETQYFGPGTRLLVL.

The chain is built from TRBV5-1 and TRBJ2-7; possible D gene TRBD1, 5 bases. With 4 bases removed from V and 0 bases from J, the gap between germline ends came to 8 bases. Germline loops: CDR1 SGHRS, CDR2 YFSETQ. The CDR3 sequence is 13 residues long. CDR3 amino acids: CASSADTSYEQYF. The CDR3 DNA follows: TGCGCCAGCAGCGCGGACACCTCCTACGAGCAGTACTTC.

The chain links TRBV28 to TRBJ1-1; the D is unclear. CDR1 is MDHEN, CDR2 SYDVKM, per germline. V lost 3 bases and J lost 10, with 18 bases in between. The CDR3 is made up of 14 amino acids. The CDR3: CASSFRVENVVAFF. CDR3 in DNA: TGTGCCAGCAGTTTTCGGGTGGAGAACGTGGTAGCTTTCTTT.

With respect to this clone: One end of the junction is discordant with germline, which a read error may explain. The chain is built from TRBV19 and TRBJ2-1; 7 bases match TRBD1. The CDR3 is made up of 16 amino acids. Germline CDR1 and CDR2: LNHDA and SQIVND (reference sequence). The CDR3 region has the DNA TGTGCCAGTAGTCTACAGGGGCCGGTGGGCTACAGTGAGCAGTTCTTC. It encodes CASSLQGPVGYSEQFF.

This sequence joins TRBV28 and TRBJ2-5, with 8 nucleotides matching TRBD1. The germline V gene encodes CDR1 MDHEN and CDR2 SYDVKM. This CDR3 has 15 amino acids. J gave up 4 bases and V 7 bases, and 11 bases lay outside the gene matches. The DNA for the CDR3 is TGTGCCAGCACTGATCCGAGAGGACAGGGAGAGACCCAGTACTTC. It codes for CASTDPRGQGETQYF.

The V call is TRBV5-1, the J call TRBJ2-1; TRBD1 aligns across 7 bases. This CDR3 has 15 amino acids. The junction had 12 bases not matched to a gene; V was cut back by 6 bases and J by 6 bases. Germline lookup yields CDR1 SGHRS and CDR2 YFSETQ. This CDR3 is CASTEGDRVTNEQFF. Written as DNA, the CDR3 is TGCGCCAGCACCGAGGGAGACAGGGTCACCAATGAGCAGTTCTTC. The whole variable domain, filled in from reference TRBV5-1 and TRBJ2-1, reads KAGVTQTPRYLIKTRGQQVTLSCSPISGHRSVSWYQQTPGQGLQFLFEYFSETQRNKGNFPGRFSGRQFSNSRSEMNVSTLELGDSALYLCASTEGDRVTNEQFFGPGTRLTVL.

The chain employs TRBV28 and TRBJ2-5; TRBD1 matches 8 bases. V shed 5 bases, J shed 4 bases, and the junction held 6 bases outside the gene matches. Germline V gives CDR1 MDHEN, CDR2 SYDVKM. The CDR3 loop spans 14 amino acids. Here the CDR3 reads CASSIQGVGETQYF. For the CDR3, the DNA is TGTGCCAGCAGTATACAGGGGGTGGGAGAGACCCAGTACTTC.

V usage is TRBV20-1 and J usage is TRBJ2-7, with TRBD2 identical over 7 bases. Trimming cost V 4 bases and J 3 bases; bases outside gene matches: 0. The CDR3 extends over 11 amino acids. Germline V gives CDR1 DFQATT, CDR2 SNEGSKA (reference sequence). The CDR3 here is CSAKRGYEQYV. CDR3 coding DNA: TGCAGTGCTAAGCGGGGCTACGAGCAGTACGTC.

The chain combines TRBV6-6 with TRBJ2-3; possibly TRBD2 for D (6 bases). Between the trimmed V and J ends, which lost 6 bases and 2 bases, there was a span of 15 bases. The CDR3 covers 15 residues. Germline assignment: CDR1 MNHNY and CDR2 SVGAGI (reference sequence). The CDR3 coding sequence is TGTGCCAGCAGACGCGGGAACACGCCCACAGATACGCAGTATTTT. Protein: CASRRGNTPTDTQYF.